The source of this T cell receptor (beta chain) is a study of T-cell reconstitution after alpha-beta-depleted transplantation in children. It was with unique molecular identifiers that the TCRbeta library was prepared. TCRdb reprocessed the PCR reads with MiXCR, giving one entry per CDR3 protein. The repertoire consists of approximately 640,000 distinct CDR3 sequences, with around 17% occurring once and the leading ten covering about 1.1%. The V gene's germline CDR1 is KGHDR and CDR2 SFDVKD. V was clipped by 1 base and J by 4 bases, with 10 bases between them. The CDR3 consists of 15 residues. The rearrangement joins TRBV24-1 to TRBJ2-1; D is unresolved. The material was PBMCs from the stem cell graft donor, obtained from the stem cell graft. The receptor's source is a human donor who donated a stem cell graft to a child with acute myeloid leukemia. For the CDR3, the DNA is TGTGCCACCAGTGATTTCCCGTCCGGTTACAATGAGCAGTTCTTC. Amino acids: CATSDFPSGYNEQFF.